The T cell receptor (beta chain) described here comes from a study of cytotoxic CD8 clonotypes in ibrutinib-treated CLL. Study-wide background: The group held 11 relapsed/refractory and about 14 treatment-naive patients, with some 17 IGHV unmutated. Responses: roughly 25 partial, 2 complete; after median roughly 5.5 years, about 15 stayed remitted, roughly 12 progressed. Findings of the study overall: Clonality increased at ibrutinib response and stayed stable in sustained remission. At progression, however, it fell back toward baseline.

Note on this clone: What it binds is unknown.

With sequencing, the targeted depth ranged from 1 in 200,000 to 1 in 1 million T cells. The table came from immunoSEQ multiplex PCR; TCRdb's copy has only in-frame clones and leaves some out. The sample holds roughly 330,000 clones, roughly 70% seen once. The TCR sequence derives from a human donor with chronic lymphocytic leukemia. The sample in question was PBMCs, obtained after 36 months of ibrutinib treatment.

This CDR3 reads CASSSDPSRPQHF. In nucleotides, the CDR3 is TGTGCCAGCAGTTCCGACCCGTCTAGGCCCCAGCATTTT. The V gene is TRBV6-6, the J gene TRBJ1-5; D not resolved. Trimming removed 4 bases from V and 9 bases from J, with 13 bases in between. The CDR3 extends over 13 amino acids. Germline V gene lookup returns CDR1 MNHNY and CDR2 SVGAGI (reference sequence).